These 15 T cell receptor beta chains were sequenced from one sample in a study of T cells in Graves' hyperthyroidism and ophthalmopathy (dated by TCRdb to about 2019). Library preparation was by multiplex PCR. The run used an Illumina HiSeq 2000. Amplification of TCR beta CDR3 regions was carried out from RNA transcripts. A first-round RT-PCR of the TCR CDR3 used the HTBI primer set with the Qiagen OneStep RT-PCR kit. TCRdb reran the public reads through fastp at Q25 and MiXCR, keeping productive beta chains. Rows with a matching CDR3 protein are joined into one entry that keeps the most common DNA and genes. A total of 350,000 to 400,000 distinct CDR3 sequences appear in this sample, 14% of them only once. Jointly, the top ten make up approximately 11% of the sample. What was sequenced was blood. Every receptor here comes from a woman between 55 and 75 years old with Graves' hyperthyroidism.

This clonotype has at least ten counts. CDR3 region: CAWSVFREAFF. The CDR3 DNA sequence: TGTGCCTGGAGTGTATTCCGGGAAGCTTTCTTT. The V call is TRBV30, the J call TRBJ1-1, with D unclear. This CDR3 comprises 11 residues. The V gene lost 0 bases and the J gene lost 8 bases, with 7 bases spanning the gap. Germline CDR1 and CDR2: GTSNPN and SVGIG (reference sequence). The variable domain in full, with the rest retrieved from reference TRBV30 and TRBJ1-1, is SQTIHQWPATLVQPVGSPLSLECTVEGTSNPNLYWYRQAAGRGLQLLFYSVGIGQISSEVPQNLSASRPQDRQFILSSKKLLLSDSGFYLCAWSVFREAFFGQGTRLTVV.

This clonotype showed up just a few times. The chain combines TRBV10-2 with TRBJ1-1; 7 bases align to TRBD1. Germline lookup yields CDR1 WSHSY and CDR2 SAAADI. The CDR3 has 13 amino acids. V dropped 8 bases and J dropped 3; count of bases not matched to a gene: 6. CDR3 DNA sequence: TGCGCCAGCGCAAGACAGGGCCACACTGAAGCTTTCTTT. Its protein is CASARQGHTEAFF.

This clonotype was counted many times. This CDR3 reads CSPSAAPGRNEQFF. The CDR3 bases are TGCAGTCCCTCGGCCGCCCCCGGGAGGAATGAGCAGTTCTTC. This chain uses TRBV20-1 with TRBJ2-1; 7 nucleotides align to TRBD2. Germline CDR1 is DFQATT and CDR2 is SNEGSKA (reference sequence). This CDR3 has 14 residues. Germline trimming cut 8 bases from V and 7 bases from J; bases unmatched to any gene: 14.

On this clonotype itself: The junction and the germline gene differ at one end; a read error may be behind it. The V gene is TRBV7-9, the J gene TRBJ2-2, with TRBD2 matching over 9 bases. The CDR3 totals 19 residues. Germline lookup yields CDR1 SEHNR and CDR2 FQNEAQ (reference sequence). CDR3 coding DNA: TGTGCCAGCAGGTTTCTGGTGGGGGCTAGCGGGACGAACACCGGGGAGCTGCTTTTT. This gives the protein CASRFLVGASGTNTGELLF. Supplemented by reference TRBV7-9 and TRBJ2-2, the full variable domain reads DTGVSQNPRHKITKRGQNVTFRCDPISEHNRLYWYRQTLGQGPEFLTYFQNEAQLEKSRLLSDRFSAERPKGSFSTLEIQRTEQGDSAMYLCASRFLVGASGTNTGELLFGEGSRLTVL.

This sequence joins TRBV6-5 and TRBJ2-2; D unclear. Germline CDR1 and CDR2: MNHEY and SVGAGI. CDR3 length equals 14 residues. Trimming took 4 bases from V and 4 from J, leaving 10 bases between them. In DNA form, the CDR3 reads TGTGCCAGCAGTTCACTGGGGTTCACCGGGGAGCTGTTTTTT. It is translated as CASSSLGFTGELFF.

This chain connects TRBV7-9 to TRBJ2-1; 9 bases are shared with TRBD1. The trim removed 2 bases at V and 2 bases at J, leaving 4 bases unmatched. This CDR3 region has 16 residues. Germline lookup yields CDR1 SEHNR and CDR2 FQNEAQ (reference sequence). The CDR3 DNA reads TGTGCCAGCAGCTTACCGGGACAGGGCCCCTACAATGAGCAGTTCTTC. Translated: CASSLPGQGPYNEQFF.

To note about this clonotype: A single base separates this from a much larger clone, so it may be a read error. This rearrangement joins TRBV7-2 to TRBJ2-1; no reliable D call. Germline CDR1 and CDR2: SGHTA and FQGNSA. The CDR3 extends over 15 amino acids. CDR3 loop: CASSVTGSSYDEQFF. The CDR3 bases are TGTGCCAGCAGCGTAACGGGTAGCTCCTACGATGAGCAGTTCTTC. Based on the CDR3 plus reference TRBV7-2 and TRBJ2-1, the full variable domain is GAGVSQSPSNKVTEKGKDVELRCDPISGHTALYWYRQSLGQGLEFLIYFQGNSAPDKSGLPSDRFSAERTGGSVSTLTIQRTQQEDSAVYLCASSVTGSSYDEQFFGPGTRLTVL.

The rearrangement joins TRBV20-1 to TRBJ2-5; 9 nucleotides match TRBD2. With 6 bases clipped from V and 4 bases from J, the junction kept 27 bases outside the gene matches. The length of the CDR3 is 20 residues. The germline gives CDR1 DFQATT, CDR2 SNEGSKA (reference sequence). The CDR3 reads CSATNWGAGARLAGRETQYF. CDR3 DNA: TGCAGTGCCACAAACTGGGGTGCGGGGGCTCGGCTAGCGGGAAGAGAGACCCAGTACTTC.

Many counts were recorded for this clonotype. V is TRBV2 and J is TRBJ2-2; 7 nucleotides line up with TRBD2. V lost 3 bases, J lost 3 bases, and 4 bases stayed unmatched. The CDR3 totals 15 residues. Germline CDR1 is SNHLY and CDR2 is FYNNEI. The CDR3 DNA follows: TGTGCCAGCAGTGAGATGGCGGGGGACACCGGGGAGCTGTTTTTT. It is translated as CASSEMAGDTGELFF.

The sample holds many counts of this clonotype. The chain links TRBV4-1 to TRBJ2-7, with TRBD2 matching over 11 bases. J gave up 0 bases and V 5 bases, and 3 bases lay outside the gene matches. The CDR3 is 15 residues long. The germline V gene has CDR1 MGHRA and CDR2 YSYEKL. CDR3 nucleotides: TGCGCCAGCAGCTCGGGACTAGCGGCCTCCTACGAGCAGTACTTC. This encodes CASSSGLAASYEQYF.

The genes are TRBV11-2 and TRBJ2-5; D remains ambiguous. V was shortened by 2 bases and J by 4 bases, with 14 bases between the two germline ends. CDR3 size: 15 residues. In germline, CDR1 is SGHAT, CDR2 FQNNGV. For the CDR3, the DNA is TGTGCCAGCAGCTTACATCTGGGCCCTCGAGAGACCCAGTACTTC. It encodes CASSLHLGPRETQYF. The full variable domain, rest sourced from reference TRBV11-2 and TRBJ2-5, is EAGVAQSPRYKIIEKRQSVAFWCNPISGHATLYWYQQILGQGPKLLIQFQNNGVVDDSQLPKDRFSAERLKGVDSTLKIQPAKLEDSAVYLCASSLHLGPRETQYFGPGTRLLVL.

Only a few counts were recorded for this clonotype. The chain is built from TRBV5-4 and TRBJ2-1; 8 nucleotides agree with TRBD2. J lost 3 bases, V lost 4 bases, and 6 bases had no gene match. There are 15 residues in the CDR3. From germline, CDR1 is SGHNT and CDR2 YYREEE (reference sequence). CDR3 in amino acids: CASSAGRAGYNEQFF. The CDR3 nucleotides are TGTGCCAGCAGCGCCGGGAGGGCCGGCTACAATGAGCAGTTCTTC.

This clonotype was seen many times. V gene TRBV28 combines with J gene TRBJ1-5; D ambiguous. The CDR3 is made up of 15 amino acids. Germline lookup yields CDR1 MDHEN and CDR2 SYDVKM. Trimming left V 4 bases short and J 2 bases short, with 12 bases between. CDR3 sequence (DNA): TGTGCCAGCAGTTCTTGGGAGGTTGGCAATCAGCCCCAGCATTTT. Translating it yields CASSSWEVGNQPQHF.

In its sample, this clonotype was seen many times. V is TRBV20-1 and J is TRBJ1-1; the match to TRBD1 covers 11 bases. Germline CDR1 and CDR2: DFQATT and SNEGSKA (reference sequence). The CDR3 runs to 13 residues. With V trimmed by 1 base and J by 9 bases, 4 bases remained unmatched. DNA of the CDR3: TGCAGTGCTAGAGGGACAGGGGGCAATCAAGCTTTCTTT. It specifies CSARGTGGNQAFF.

This clonotype was observed many times. The chain links TRBV11-3 to TRBJ1-1, with unresolved D. Between the trimmed V and J ends, which lost 5 bases and 4 bases, there was a span of 17 bases. Germline lookup yields CDR1 SGHNT and CDR2 YENEEA. The CDR3 has 15 amino acids. The CDR3 DNA is TGTGCCAGCAGCCCCAGACTGGCTACGACCACTGAAGCTTTCTTT. Translation gives CASSPRLATTTEAFF. The full variable domain, with the rest looked up from reference TRBV11-3 and TRBJ1-1, is EAGVVQSPRYKIIEKKQPVAFWCNPISGHNTLYWYLQNLGQGPELLIRYENEEAVDDSQLPKDRFSAERLKGVDSTLKIQPAELGDSAVYLCASSPRLATTTEAFFGQGTRLTVV.